This T cell receptor beta chain was documented in a study of T cell responses to AZD1222 COVID-19 vaccine. Study conclusions and caveats: Two AZD1222 administrations were followed by greater Spike-specific TCR breadth and depth. Vaccine-related CD4 TCRs covered spike, predominating at 160-218 and 743-854. Baseline testing showed seropositivity in only five to seven AZD1222 recipients.

Comments on this clone: Its antigen is undetermined.

The germline V and J ends were trimmed by 2 bases and 1 base, with 6 bases remaining between them. This CDR3 is 14 amino acids long. From germline, CDR1 is SGHTA and CDR2 FQGNSA. The data were produced by immunoSEQ multiplex PCR, yet TCRdb's version contains in-frame clones alone and is incomplete. The sample has roughly 120,000 clones, 75% to 95% seen once. This TCR was sampled from an adult who received the MenACWY meningococcal vaccine as a control. Sequenced here: peripheral blood, sampled 28 days after the second dose of the MenACWY control vaccine. The rearrangement links TRBV7-2 to TRBJ2-1; possible D gene TRBD1, 6 bases. CDR3 in amino acids: CASSLQGSYNEQFF. In nucleotides, the CDR3 is TGTGCCAGCAGCTTACAGGGGTCCTACAATGAGCAGTTCTTC.